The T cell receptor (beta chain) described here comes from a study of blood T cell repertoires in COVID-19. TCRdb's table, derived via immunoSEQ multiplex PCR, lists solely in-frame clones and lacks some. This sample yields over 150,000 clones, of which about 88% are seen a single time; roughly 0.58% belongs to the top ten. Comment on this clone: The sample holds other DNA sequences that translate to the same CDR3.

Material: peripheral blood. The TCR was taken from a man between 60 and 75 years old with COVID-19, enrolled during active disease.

CDR3 residues: CASSPLGTGTYEQYF. In DNA form, the CDR3 reads TGTGCCAGCTCACCACTCGGGACAGGGACGTACGAGCAGTACTTC. V is TRBV18 and J is TRBJ2-7, with 9 positions matching TRBD1. CDR1 KGHSH and CDR2 LQKENI come from the germline V gene. There are 15 residues in the CDR3. V shed 1 base, J shed 4 bases, and the junction held 5 bases outside the gene matches.